This T cell receptor beta chain was documented in a study of shared clonotypes between healthy human individuals. Study-level information: A donor's plate count was three for CD4 naive and three for CD4 memory; CD8 naive had two and CD8 memory one.

The naive CD8 population came from CD45RO-negative cells selected for CCR7, without terminally differentiated effector memory CD45RA+ cells. Every subset's genomic DNA went evenly onto several immunoSEQ plates. Sequencing was performed with immunoSEQ multiplex PCR; in TCRdb, only in-frame clones are kept and a portion is missing. The sample lists around 1.9 million clones; approximately 94% were seen once. Comments on this clone: Its antigen is unknown.

Germline CDR1 reads SGHDT; CDR2 reads YYEEEE. The CDR3 is 14 amino acids. Between the trimmed V and J ends, which lost 0 bases and 2 bases, there was a span of 7 bases. Overall study findings and caveats: Estimated richness was generally greater in naive than memory subsets. The sharing of 4.5% to 5% of naive CD4 clonotypes was seen across a handful of donors.

The sample was naive CD8+ T cells from PBMCs. The receptor was isolated from a man younger than 35 in good health. Some clones in this sample may be carry-over from other donors' samples. This sequence joins TRBV5-6 and TRBJ2-3; the D call may be TRBD1 or TRBD2 (5 bases each). In DNA form, the CDR3 reads TGTGCCAGCAGCTTGGGGGACCTCACAGATACGCAGTATTTT. It is translated as CASSLGDLTDTQYF.